This section outlines one T cell receptor (beta chain) sequence together with its context. The source of the sample is a study of blood T cell repertoires in COVID-19. At the level of the study: Researchers got acute and convalescent COVID-19 samples from the United States, Italy and Spain. In each case, the material was cDNA or gDNA derived from T cells, B-cell-depleted T cells, or PBMCs.

The CDR3 consists of 16 residues. V shed 0 bases and J shed 5 bases, with 16 bases lying between them. Per germline, CDR1 SGHKS and CDR2 YYEKEE (reference sequence). In the authors' workflow: Counts of nucleated cells, estimated from reference gene primer amplification, were obtained. TCRdb keeps only in-frame clones here, not all; method: immunoSEQ multiplex PCR. V and J calls and clone size follow that table, whereas D and trimming were derived from the DNA. The data hold tens of thousands of clones, with roughly 88% observed a single time. V gene TRBV5-5 combines with J gene TRBJ2-3, with D possibly being TRBD2 (5 bases). The TCR was taken from a man in his 60s with acute or convalescent COVID-19. Source material: peripheral blood. The CDR3 coding sequence is TGTGCCAGCAGCTTGGGGGAGAGAGGATTCGGAGATACGCAGTATTTT. It specifies CASSLGERGFGDTQYF.